One and the same sample provided the 32 T cell receptor beta chains below, sequenced in a study of T cells in Graves' hyperthyroidism and ophthalmopathy. RNA transcripts gave rise to amplified TCR beta CDR3 regions. First-round RT-PCR targeting the TCR CDR3 was performed with the HTBI primer set. From the multiplex PCR reads, TCRdb called clonotypes with MiXCR, one entry per CDR3 protein. The sample shows around 300,000 distinct CDR3 sequences, about 20% of them seen only once. The sample consisted of blood. The origin of the receptors is a young man with Graves' ophthalmopathy.

This clonotype was seen at least ten times. This sequence joins TRBV18 and TRBJ2-5; maybe TRBD1 (6 bases). CDR1 is KGHSH and CDR2 is LQKENI in the germline V gene. The V and J ends lost 8 bases and 4 bases respectively, with 8 bases between them. The CDR3 is made up of 11 amino acids. In nucleotides, the CDR3 is TGTGCCAGCCTGACAGGAGAGACCCAGTACTTC. Translation: CASLTGETQYF.

The chain is built from TRBV11-2 and TRBJ2-2; D call uncertain. CDR3 length: 12 amino acids. Looked up from germline, CDR1 is SGHAT and CDR2 is FQNNGV. V was trimmed by 6 bases and J by 0 bases, leaving 2 bases between them. The CDR3 region is CASRSNTGELFF. CDR3 DNA sequence: TGTGCCAGCAGATCGAACACCGGGGAGCTGTTTTTT.

This chain joins TRBV7-9 and TRBJ2-7; D is uncertain. V shed 0 bases and J shed 0 bases, with 18 bases lying between them. CDR1 SEHNR and CDR2 FQNEAQ come from the germline V gene (reference sequence). This CDR3 is built from 18 residues. The CDR3 DNA reads TGTGCCAGCAGCTTAGCGTCAACGGGTACTCACCGCTCCTACGAGCAGTACTTC. It is translated as CASSLASTGTHRSYEQYF. The full variable domain, in which reference TRBV7-9 and TRBJ2-7 provide the parts outside the CDR3, is DTGVSQNPRHKITKRGQNVTFRCDPISEHNRLYWYRQTLGQGPEFLTYFQNEAQLEKSRLLSDRFSAERPKGSFSTLEIQRTEQGDSAMYLCASSLASTGTHRSYEQYFGPGTRLTVT.

V and J are TRBV5-1 and TRBJ1-3; 9 bases are a match to TRBD1. The trim removed 4 bases at V and 4 bases at J, leaving 9 bases unmatched. Germline CDR1 reads SGHRS; CDR2 reads YFSETQ. CDR3 length: 16 residues. Here the CDR3 reads CASSRTGEIAGNTIYF. As DNA, the CDR3 is TGCGCCAGCAGCCGGACAGGGGAGATAGCCGGAAACACCATATATTTT.

At least ten counts were recorded for this clonotype. V gene TRBV24-1 combines with J gene TRBJ2-3; D uncertain. Trimming shortened V by 9 bases and J by 3 bases, and 15 bases separated the two germline ends. Germline V gene sequence: CDR1 KGHDR, CDR2 SFDVKD. The CDR3 consists of 14 residues. CDR3 sequence (DNA): TGTGCCACCGGTGGACCAGGTGCGACAGATACGCAGTATTTT. Amino acids: CATGGPGATDTQYF.

The V gene is TRBV6-1, the J gene TRBJ2-3, with 9 bases lining up with TRBD1. CDR3 length: 14 residues. The V segment lost 5 bases and the J segment 5 bases; nucleotides outside the gene matches: 5. Germline lookup yields CDR1 MNHNS and CDR2 SASEGT. The CDR3 sequence is CASSLQGAIDTQYF. The CDR3 DNA sequence: TGTGCCAGCAGTTTACAGGGGGCTATAGATACGCAGTATTTT.

This clonotype was counted between two and nine times. V usage is TRBV7-3 and J usage is TRBJ2-1; a possible D gene is TRBD1 (6 bases). Germline V lookup: CDR1 SGHTA, CDR2 FQGTGA. With 4 bases removed from V and 10 bases from J, the gap between germline ends came to 17 bases. The CDR3 is 14 residues long. This CDR3 reads CASSSRNSGDEQFF. CDR3 nucleotides: TGTGCCAGCAGCTCGAGAAACTCAGGGGACGAGCAGTTCTTC.

The rearrangement links TRBV28 to TRBJ1-5, with D perhaps TRBD1 (6 bases). The CDR3 is made up of 15 amino acids. From germline, CDR1 is MDHEN and CDR2 SYDVKM. V dropped 6 bases and J dropped 7 bases, with 19 bases sitting between them. The chain's CDR3 is CASRANRASWQPQHF. As DNA, the CDR3 is TGTGCCAGCAGAGCAAACAGGGCTTCGTGGCAGCCCCAGCATTTT. Together with reference TRBV28 and TRBJ1-5, the CDR3 gives the full variable domain: DVKVTQSSRYLVKRTGEKVFLECVQDMDHENMFWYRQDPGLGLRLIYFSYDVKMKEKGDIPEGYSVSREKKERFSLILESASTNQTSMYLCASRANRASWQPQHFGDGTRLSIL.

This clonotype came up many times. V and J are TRBV28 and TRBJ2-5; D possibly corresponds to TRBD2 (6 bases). This CDR3 spans 16 amino acids. The V end lost 1 base, the J end lost 7 bases, and 19 bases lay between the germline ends. The germline V gene has CDR1 MDHEN and CDR2 SYDVKM. CDR3 nucleotide sequence: TGTGCCAGCAGTTTATTGGGACTCGGCACTATGGGGACCCAGTACTTC. Protein: CASSLLGLGTMGTQYF.

The rearrangement joins TRBV7-9 to TRBJ2-5, with unresolved D. This CDR3 is built from 13 residues. Germline loops: CDR1 SEHNR, CDR2 FQNEAQ (reference sequence). Trimming shortened V by 2 bases and J by 1 base, and 5 bases separated the two germline ends. CDR3 DNA: TGTGCCAGCAGCTTACCCCTCCAAGAGACCCAGTACTTC. Translating gives CASSLPLQETQYF.

V and J are TRBV3-1 and TRBJ2-2, with D perhaps TRBD2 (5 bases). Germline CDR1 and CDR2: LGHDT and YNNKEL (reference sequence). This CDR3 contains 14 residues. The V end lost 9 bases, the J end lost 4 bases, and 15 bases lay between the germline ends. The CDR3 DNA sequence: TGTGCCAGTAAAGGGCAGGCGGGCACCGGGGAGCTGTTTTTT. This codes for CASKGQAGTGELFF.

This clonotype was recorded at least ten times. V and J are TRBV3-1 and TRBJ1-2; D remains ambiguous. The CDR3 contains 15 residues. Germline V CDR1 and CDR2: LGHDT, YNNKEL (reference sequence). V was cut by 4 bases and J by 7 bases, with 19 bases left in between. The CDR3 DNA is TGTGCCAGCAGCCGCACAAATCGTTTGGCTGGTGGCTACACCTTC. Translating it yields CASSRTNRLAGGYTF. Full variable domain (remainder filled in from reference TRBV3-1 and TRBJ1-2): DTAVSQTPKYLVTQMGNDKSIKCEQNLGHDTMYWYKQDSKKFLKIMFSYNNKELIINETVPNRFSPKSPDKAHLNLHINSLELGDSAVYFCASSRTNRLAGGYTFGSGTRLTVV.

This clonotype was detected only a few times. The chain uses TRBV7-3 and TRBJ1-2; 12 nucleotides line up with TRBD1. Germline V gene sequence: CDR1 SGHTA, CDR2 FQGTGA. V shed 4 bases and J 7 bases; nucleotides not matched to a gene: 7. CDR3 size: 15 residues. CDR3 protein: CASSSWDRGRIGYTF. CDR3 DNA sequence: TGTGCCAGCAGCTCTTGGGACAGGGGGCGCATTGGCTACACCTTC. The full variable domain, completed using reference TRBV7-3 and TRBJ1-2, is GAGVSQTPSNKVTEKGKYVELRCDPISGHTALYWYRQSLGQGPEFLIYFQGTGAADDSGLPNDRFFAVRPEGSVSTLKIQRTERGDSAVYLCASSSWDRGRIGYTFGSGTRLTVV.

The chain links TRBV7-9 to TRBJ2-2; 8 bases are a match to TRBD1. V lost 11 bases and J lost 5; bases outside the gene matches: 7. This CDR3 is 13 amino acids long. Germline CDR1 is SEHNR and CDR2 is FQNEAQ (reference sequence). The CDR3 reads CAGRQGRTGELFF. The CDR3 region has the DNA TGTGCCGGACGACAGGGGCGGACCGGGGAGCTGTTTTTT.

This clonotype was seen repeatedly, ten times or more. V usage is TRBV12-3 or TRBV12-4 and J usage is TRBJ2-3; D is undetermined. Deletions cut 3 bases from V and 2 bases from J, with 12 bases between. The CDR3 is made up of 15 amino acids. The CDR3: CASSLGNSNTDTQYF. The CDR3 region has the DNA TGTGCCAGCAGTTTGGGGAATTCCAACACAGATACGCAGTATTTT.

This clonotype showed up many times. V and J are TRBV7-9 and TRBJ2-7; the match to TRBD1 covers 7 bases. J gave up 1 base and V 5 bases, and 5 bases lay outside the gene matches. In germline, CDR1 is SEHNR, CDR2 FQNEAQ (reference sequence). The CDR3 totals 14 residues. The chain's CDR3 is CASSQGDSSYEQYF. The CDR3 bases are TGTGCCAGCAGCCAGGGGGACAGTTCCTACGAGCAGTACTTC.

This clonotype was counted only a few times. As DNA, the CDR3 is TGTGCCAGCAGACGCCTACCAGGACAGGGGAGGCCTAATGAGCAGTTCTTC. This translates into CASRRLPGQGRPNEQFF. V gene TRBV6-1 combines with J gene TRBJ2-1; 9 positions match TRBD1. The CDR3 covers 17 residues. Germline lookup yields CDR1 MNHNS and CDR2 SASEGT. J lost 7 bases, V lost 6 bases, and 16 bases had no gene match.

V is TRBV15 and J is TRBJ2-1; 14 bases align to TRBD2. V dropped 8 bases and J dropped 8; count of bases not matched to a gene: 5. The germline V gene encodes CDR1 LNHNV and CDR2 YYDKDF (reference sequence). The CDR3 spans 14 residues. The DNA for the CDR3 is TGTGCCACCGGGACTAGCGGGAGAAATCATGAGCAGTTCTTC. Translated: CATGTSGRNHEQFF.

This clonotype was recorded many times. The chain couples TRBV30 to TRBJ2-7, with D uncertain. The CDR3 is 12 amino acids. The germline V gene has CDR1 GTSNPN and CDR2 SVGIG (reference sequence). V lost 3 bases, J lost 6 bases, and 12 bases lay in between. The DNA of the CDR3 is TGTGCCTGGAGAAATCCAACCTCCGAGCAGTACTTC. It codes for CAWRNPTSEQYF.

J is TRBJ2-7 and V is TRBV7-2; TRBD1 agrees at 8 bases. The CDR3 consists of 15 residues. V was clipped by 1 base and J by 3 bases; unmatched bases: 5. The germline V gene has CDR1 SGHTA and CDR2 FQGNSA. The CDR3 nucleotides read TGTGCCAGCAGCTTAGGCTGGACAGGGAACTACGAGCAGTACTTC. Its translation is CASSLGWTGNYEQYF.

This clonotype was seen only a few times. A junction boundary mismatches the germline segment, possibly from a read error. The chain carries TRBV7-3 and TRBJ2-1; 15 nucleotides agree with TRBD2. The CDR3 runs to 19 residues. Germline CDR1 reads SGHTA; CDR2 reads FQGTGA. The CDR3 bases are TGTGCCAGCAGCCTAACGGGGGGGACTAGCGGGAGGATAGGCAATGAGCAGTTCTTC. The encoded protein is CASSLTGGTSGRIGNEQFF.

V usage is TRBV20-1 and J usage is TRBJ2-3, with D possibly matching TRBD2 (5 bases). This CDR3 region has 15 residues. V was cut by 6 bases and J by 1 base, with 17 bases left in between. From germline, CDR1 is DFQATT and CDR2 SNEGSKA (reference sequence). This chain's CDR3 is CSAAGGQDGTDTQYF. The CDR3 coding sequence is TGCAGTGCCGCTGGCGGGCAGGATGGCACAGATACGCAGTATTTT.

J is TRBJ2-1 and V is TRBV28, with 12 bases lining up with TRBD2. The CDR3 runs to 16 residues. The V and J ends lost 5 bases and 8 bases, in that order; junction bases with no gene match: 10. Germline assignment: CDR1 MDHEN and CDR2 SYDVKM. The CDR3 region is CASSPRTSGIRYEQFF. CDR3 in DNA: TGTGCCAGCAGTCCGAGGACTAGCGGGATTCGTTATGAGCAGTTCTTC.

This clonotype showed up many times. V is TRBV7-9 and J is TRBJ2-7, with TRBD2 matching 10 bases. This CDR3 has 17 amino acids. With V trimmed by 5 bases and J by 2 bases, 12 bases remained unmatched. Germline V lookup: CDR1 SEHNR, CDR2 FQNEAQ (reference sequence). The CDR3 coding sequence is TGTGCCAGCAGCCCGTTTTCAGAGCTAGCGGGAGCCTACGAGCAGTACTTC. Translating it yields CASSPFSELAGAYEQYF. The whole variable domain, remainder taken from reference TRBV7-9 and TRBJ2-7, is DTGVSQNPRHKITKRGQNVTFRCDPISEHNRLYWYRQTLGQGPEFLTYFQNEAQLEKSRLLSDRFSAERPKGSFSTLEIQRTEQGDSAMYLCASSPFSELAGAYEQYFGPGTRLTVT.

This clonotype was recorded at least ten times. DNA of the CDR3: TGTGCCAGCAGCCTAACTAGCGACTTCTCCTACAATGAGCAGTTCTTC. Its protein product is CASSLTSDFSYNEQFF. The chain employs TRBV7-8 and TRBJ2-1, with TRBD2 identical over 7 bases. Trimming took 5 bases from V and 0 from J; bases not matched to a gene: 7. CDR3 size: 16 residues. CDR1 is SGHVS and CDR2 is FQNEAQ in the germline V gene.

This clonotype was counted many times. The rearrangement joins TRBV2 to TRBJ2-3; D gene ambiguous. The ends were cut back, 4 bases at V and 0 bases at J, with 8 bases in the middle. The CDR3 spans 14 residues. Germline assignment: CDR1 SNHLY and CDR2 FYNNEI. The CDR3 region has the DNA TGTGCCAGCAGTGGTACAGCGAGCACAGATACGCAGTATTTT. Translating gives CASSGTASTDTQYF.

The chain combines TRBV3-1 with TRBJ2-7; TRBD1 matches at 9 bases. Unmatched junction bases numbered 7, after V lost 0 bases and J lost 4 bases. The CDR3 is 16 residues long. Germline-derived CDR1 and CDR2 are LGHDT and YNNKEL (reference sequence). CDR3 amino acids: CASSQEMGTGSYEQYF. The CDR3 region has the DNA TGTGCCAGCAGCCAAGAAATGGGGACAGGGTCGTACGAGCAGTACTTC.

This clonotype was picked up many times. This sequence joins TRBV6-1 and TRBJ2-4, with 12 bases lining up with TRBD2. The CDR3 runs to 17 residues. The V segment lost 6 bases and the J segment 9 bases; nucleotides outside the gene matches: 15. CDR1 MNHNS and CDR2 SASEGT come from the germline V gene. CDR3 amino acids: CASRLLRRLAGVGIQYF. The CDR3 coding sequence is TGTGCCAGCAGGCTACTGAGGCGACTAGCGGGAGTGGGCATTCAGTACTTC.

This chain joins TRBV29-1 and TRBJ1-5; perhaps TRBD1 as D (6 bases). Trimming cost V 7 bases and J 0 bases, with 13 bases left between them. Germline CDR1 is SQVTM and CDR2 is ANQGSEA. CDR3 size: 14 residues. The CDR3 spells CSAHRVSSNQPQHF. In DNA form, the CDR3 reads TGCAGCGCACACAGGGTTAGTAGCAATCAGCCCCAGCATTTT.

This clonotype was seen a few times. This rearrangement joins TRBV30 to TRBJ1-3; 9 positions agree with TRBD1. The CDR3 runs to 13 residues. Looked up from germline, CDR1 is GTSNPN and CDR2 is SVGIG (reference sequence). Trimming cost V 6 bases and J 3 bases; bases outside gene matches: 3. The DNA of the CDR3 is TGTGCCTGTGACAGGGGGGGTGGAAACACCATATATTTT. It codes for CACDRGGGNTIYF.

This rearrangement joins TRBV7-9 to TRBJ1-5; 7 nucleotides match TRBD1. The junction had 3 bases not matched to a gene; V was cut back by 6 bases and J by 4 bases. The CDR3 is made up of 13 amino acids. Germline V gene lookup returns CDR1 SEHNR and CDR2 FQNEAQ (reference sequence). The CDR3, as DNA: TGTGCCAGCAGTCCACAGGGGAATCAGCCCCAGCATTTT. Translation gives CASSPQGNQPQHF.

V and J are TRBV2 and TRBJ2-3; D might be TRBD2 (6 bases). Germline values: CDR1 SNHLY, CDR2 FYNNEI. V shed 2 bases and J shed 4 bases, with 16 bases lying between them. This CDR3 has 16 amino acids. CDR3 amino acids: CASSERVTGTPDTQYF. Written as DNA, the CDR3 is TGTGCCAGCAGTGAACGAGTAACCGGGACTCCAGATACGCAGTATTTT.